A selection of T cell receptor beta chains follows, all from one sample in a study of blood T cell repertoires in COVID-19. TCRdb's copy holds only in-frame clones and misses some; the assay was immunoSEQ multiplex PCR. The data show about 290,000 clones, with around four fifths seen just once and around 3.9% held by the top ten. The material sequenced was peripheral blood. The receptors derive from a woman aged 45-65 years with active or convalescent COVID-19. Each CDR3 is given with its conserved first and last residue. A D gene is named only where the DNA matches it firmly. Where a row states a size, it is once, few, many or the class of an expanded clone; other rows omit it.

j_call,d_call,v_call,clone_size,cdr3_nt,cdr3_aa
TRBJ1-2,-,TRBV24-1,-,TGTGCCACCAGTGACCGCACCGGGGGGCGGTCGCGGTATGGCTACACCTTC,CATSDRTGGRSRYGYTF
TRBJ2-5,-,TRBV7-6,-,TGTGCCAGCAGCGATTACCATAGCGGCCTTGAAGAGACCCAGTACTTC,CASSDYHSGLEETQYF
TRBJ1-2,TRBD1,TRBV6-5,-,TGTGCCAGCAGTTACGGGACAGAGTATGGCTACACCTTC,CASSYGTEYGYTF
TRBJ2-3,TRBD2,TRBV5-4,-,TGTGCCAGCAGCTCGAGCGGGAGGAGGGGAGATACGCAGTATTTT,CASSSSGRRGDTQYF
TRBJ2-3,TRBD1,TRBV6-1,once,TGTGCCAGCCGTGACAGGGGTGGTGGAGATACGCAGTATTTT,CASRDRGGGDTQYF
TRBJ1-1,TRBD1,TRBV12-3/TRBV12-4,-,TGTGCCAGCAGCCCCGGGACAGGGGCGGCTTTCTTT,CASSPGTGAAFF
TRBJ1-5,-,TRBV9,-,TGTGCCAGCAGCGTAGCTTCCGGAGAAGGTCAGCCCCAGCATTTT,CASSVASGEGQPQHF
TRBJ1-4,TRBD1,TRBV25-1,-,TGTGCCAGCAGTGGTCGACAGGGAGGTGAAAAACTGTTTTTT,CASSGRQGGEKLFF
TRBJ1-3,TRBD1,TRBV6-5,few,TGTGCCAGCAGGGTCGACAGGGCTGGAAACACCATATATTTT,CASRVDRAGNTIYF
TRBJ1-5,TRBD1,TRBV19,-,TGTGCCAGTAGTACCGCGACAGGGGAGCGTCAGCCCCAGCATTTT,CASSTATGERQPQHF
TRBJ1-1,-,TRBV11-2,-,TGTGCCAGCAGCTTATTCGGGAACACTGAAGCTTTCTTT,CASSLFGNTEAFF
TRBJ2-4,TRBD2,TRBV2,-,TGTGCCAGCAGGGCAGCTAGCGGGAGTGTAAACATTCAGTACTTC,CASRAASGSVNIQYF
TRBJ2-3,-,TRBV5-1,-,TGCGCCAGCAGCTTGCCCGGGAGCACAGATACGCAGTATTTT,CASSLPGSTDTQYF
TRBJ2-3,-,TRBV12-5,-,TGTGCTAGTGGTTTGGTACAGGAGACAGATACGCAGTATTTT,CASGLVQETDTQYF
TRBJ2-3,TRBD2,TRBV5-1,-,TGCGCCAGCAGCTCGGGACTAGCGGGGCCTCCTTGGGGAGATACGCAGTATTTT,CASSSGLAGPPWGDTQYF
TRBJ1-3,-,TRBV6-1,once,TGTGCCAGCAGTGAGGCGGGAGTAGGTGGAAACACCATATATTTT,CASSEAGVGGNTIYF
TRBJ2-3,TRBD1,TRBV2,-,TGTGCCAGCAGTTACCGGGACAGGGGGGCTACGCAGTATTTT,CASSYRDRGATQYF
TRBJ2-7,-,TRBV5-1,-,TGCGCCAGCAGCGAACCCCTAGGGGCTCTTTCCTACGAGCAGTACTTC,CASSEPLGALSYEQYF
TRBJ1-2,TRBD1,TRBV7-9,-,TGTGCCAGCAGCTTAGTACGGGGACAGAACGCTAACTATGGCTACACCTTC,CASSLVRGQNANYGYTF
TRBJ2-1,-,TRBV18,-,TGTGCCAGCTCACCACTTGGGAGTCCCTCCTACAATGAGCAGTTCTTC,CASSPLGSPSYNEQFF
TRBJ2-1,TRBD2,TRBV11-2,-,TGTGCCAGCAGCCTATACGGGGGGGCCGGACAGTCTTACAATGAGCAGTTCTTC,CASSLYGGAGQSYNEQFF
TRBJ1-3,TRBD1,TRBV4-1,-,TGCGCCAGCAGCCCCGGGGACAGGGCATGGGGTGGAAACACCATATATTTT,CASSPGDRAWGGNTIYF
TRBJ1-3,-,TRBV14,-,TGTGCCAGTGGGGCGTATGGAAACACCATATATTTT,CASGAYGNTIYF
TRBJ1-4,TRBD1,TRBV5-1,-,TGCGCCAGCAGCTTATTGGGACAGGGAGAAAAACTGTTTTTT,CASSLLGQGEKLFF
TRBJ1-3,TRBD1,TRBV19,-,TGTGCCAGTAGGGGCTGGGACAGGAGAAAAGTCGCGGGAAACACCATATATTTT,CASRGWDRRKVAGNTIYF
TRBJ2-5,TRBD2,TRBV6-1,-,TGTGCCAGCAGTGATTTTTTTGGTGCGGGAGGAGGGGAGACCCAGTACTTC,CASSDFFGAGGGETQYF
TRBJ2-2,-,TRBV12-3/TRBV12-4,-,TGTGCCAGCAGTTCCAGGGAGGCCGGGGAGCTGTTTTTT,CASSSREAGELFF
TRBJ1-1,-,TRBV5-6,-,TGTGCCAGCAGCGTCCAGGGTTTGTGGTTGAACACTGAAGCTTTCTTT,CASSVQGLWLNTEAFF
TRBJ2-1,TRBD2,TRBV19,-,TGTGCCAGTAGTACTAGCGGGAGCAGGGGGTCACATGAGCAGTTCTTC,CASSTSGSRGSHEQFF
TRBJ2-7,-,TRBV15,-,TGTGCCACCAGCGTCCGGGACACGAGCTCCTACGAGCAGTACTTC,CATSVRDTSSYEQYF
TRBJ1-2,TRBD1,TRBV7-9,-,TGTGCCAGCAGCGTACAGGGGGCTGAGTATAGTGGCTACACCTTC,CASSVQGAEYSGYTF
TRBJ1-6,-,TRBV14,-,TGTGCCAGCAGCCCTACGTCCCCCTACAGGGCGAGTAATTCACCCCTCCACTTT,CASSPTSPYRASNSPLHF
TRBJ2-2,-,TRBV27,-,TGTGCCAGCACCACGGGGTCAGCGAACACCGGGGAGCTGTTTTTT,CASTTGSANTGELFF